This TCR beta chain was obtained from a study of CD8+CD57+ T cells in acquired aplastic anemia. The CDR3 covers 13 residues. Germline V gives CDR1 DFQATT, CDR2 SNEGSKA (reference sequence). V lost 6 bases and J lost 4; bases outside the gene matches: 7. Study observations and caveats: The study found no significant CD8+ Simpson's diversity difference between patients and controls. Sharing between patients and controls was observed for around 30 CD8+ CDR3 sequences.

Profiling of TCR beta VDJ combinations and CDR3 sequences used genomic DNA as template. TCRdb processed the reads anew with MiXCR; each CDR3 protein has one entry. The data contain some 120,000 distinct CDR3 sequences, about two fifths of them singletons. Flow cytometry had shown expanded CD8+CD57+ cells in the patients chosen for sequencing. Each patient carried a diagnosis of severe acquired aplastic anemia. This clonotype was seen at least ten times. The antigen remains unidentified. The receptor was isolated from a human donor with aplastic anemia. This chain joins TRBV20-1 and TRBJ2-7; TRBD1 matches 9 bases. Sequenced: sorted CD4+, CD8+, or CD8+CD57+ T cells (not recorded which) from PBMCs. The CDR3 region is CSATGQGFYEQYF. The CDR3, as DNA: TGCAGTGCGACGGGACAGGGCTTTTACGAGCAGTACTTC.